This T cell receptor (beta chain) was captured in a study of lymphopenia after photon versus proton radiotherapy (dated by TCRdb to between 2019 and 2020). A note on the overall study: Photon and proton radiation therapy were compared by the study for their immunological effects in patients with gastrointestinal tumors who developed high-grade lymphopenia. The cohort comprised approximately 21 patients with gastrointestinal tumors who received either photon or proton therapy and then developed lymphopenia. The goal of the study was to characterize the differences between the two radiation modalities in how they affect the immune system.

Library preparation was by the immunoSEQ multiplex PCR assay. T cell repertoires were profiled by deep sequencing of rearranged TCR beta loci, alongside multiparametric flow cytometry. TCRdb took over this immuneACCESS table, retaining in-frame rearrangements with V and J assigned. Such tables are incomplete; in checked studies, under half of the missing clones stem from an unresolved V gene, and the remainder is unexplained. Here the sample has 30,000 to 35,000 clones; 85% to 90% occur a single time. 6% to 8.5% of the sample lies in the top ten. The full study reports these points: During treatment, patients who received proton therapy stayed relatively stable, whereas patients who received photon therapy lost naive T cells and TCR diversity and gained effector/memory populations. After the lymphocyte count nadir, photon-treated repertoires showed oligoclonal expansion, especially of CD8+ Temra cells, which drove the drop in diversity. Across the cohort, an inverse correlation was found between a larger post-nadir drop in TCR diversity and overall survival time among patients who died. The survival association was examined only in patients who died, and the authors described better survival with proton therapy as a possibility, not as a demonstrated result.

CDR1 and CDR2 (SGHDT, YYEEEE) derive from the germline V gene. At the junction V is shortened by 1 base and J by 5 bases, with 13 bases in between. From its cysteine to its phenylalanine, the CDR3 spans 15 amino acids. Just CDR3 DNA is preserved here, 45 bases in frame from base 1. For this clone: There is no known antigen for this receptor. No quality values exist for individual bases; no much larger clone is one base distant.

This chain joins TRBV5-6 to TRBJ2-1; possibly the D gene is TRBD1, per 5 matching bases. This TCR was recovered from a woman in her 70s with pancreatic cancer. Some clones in this sample may be carry-over from other donors' samples. The material was peripheral blood, obtained from a patient treated with proton-based radiotherapy. The base sequence is TGTGCCAGCAGCTTGTTTCGACAGTCCAACAATGAGCAGTTCTTC. Its product reads: CASSLFRQSNNEQFF.